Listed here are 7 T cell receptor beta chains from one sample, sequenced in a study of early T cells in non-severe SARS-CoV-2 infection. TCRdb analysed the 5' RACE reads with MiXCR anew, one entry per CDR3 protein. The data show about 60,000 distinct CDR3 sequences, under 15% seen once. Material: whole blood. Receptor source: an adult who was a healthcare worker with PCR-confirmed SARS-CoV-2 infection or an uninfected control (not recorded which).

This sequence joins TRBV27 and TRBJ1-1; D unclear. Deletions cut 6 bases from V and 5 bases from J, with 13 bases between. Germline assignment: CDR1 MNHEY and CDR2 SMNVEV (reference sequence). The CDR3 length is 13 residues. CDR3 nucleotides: TGTGCCAGCAGCGGAGGTAGGTGGACTGAAGCTTTCTTT. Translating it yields CASSGGRWTEAFF.

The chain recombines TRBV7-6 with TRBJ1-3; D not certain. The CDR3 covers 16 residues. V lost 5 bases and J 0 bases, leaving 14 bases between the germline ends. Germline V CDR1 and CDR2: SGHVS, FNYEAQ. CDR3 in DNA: TGTGCCAGCAGCAATTCTCCCAGGAGCTCTGGAAACACCATATATTTT. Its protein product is CASSNSPRSSGNTIYF.

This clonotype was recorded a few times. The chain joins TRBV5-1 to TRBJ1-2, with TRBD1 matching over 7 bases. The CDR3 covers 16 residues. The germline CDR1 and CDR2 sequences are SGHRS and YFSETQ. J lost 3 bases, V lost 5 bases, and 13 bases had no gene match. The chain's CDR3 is CASSSAGTATDYGYTF. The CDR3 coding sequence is TGCGCCAGCAGTAGCGCCGGGACAGCCACTGACTATGGCTACACCTTC.

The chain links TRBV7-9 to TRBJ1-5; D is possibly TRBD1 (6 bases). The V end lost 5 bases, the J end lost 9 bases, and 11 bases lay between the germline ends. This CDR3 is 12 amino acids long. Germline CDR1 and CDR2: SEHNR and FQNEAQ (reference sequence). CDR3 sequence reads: CASSDRDMPQHF. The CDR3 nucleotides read TGTGCCAGCAGCGACCGGGACATGCCCCAGCATTTT.

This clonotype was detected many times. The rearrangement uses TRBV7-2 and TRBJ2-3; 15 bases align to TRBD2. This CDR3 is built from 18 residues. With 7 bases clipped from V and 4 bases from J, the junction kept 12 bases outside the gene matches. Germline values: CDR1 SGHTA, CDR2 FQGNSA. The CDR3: CASTLPRTSGGAPDTQYF. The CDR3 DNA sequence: TGTGCCAGCACTTTGCCCCGGACTAGCGGGGGGGCACCAGATACGCAGTATTTT.

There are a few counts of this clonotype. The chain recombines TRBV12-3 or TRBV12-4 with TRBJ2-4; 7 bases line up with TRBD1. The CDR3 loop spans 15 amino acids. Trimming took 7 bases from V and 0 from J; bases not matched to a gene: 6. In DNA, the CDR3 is TGTGCCAGCACCCTTGGGACAGTAGCCAAAAACATTCAGTACTTC. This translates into CASTLGTVAKNIQYF.

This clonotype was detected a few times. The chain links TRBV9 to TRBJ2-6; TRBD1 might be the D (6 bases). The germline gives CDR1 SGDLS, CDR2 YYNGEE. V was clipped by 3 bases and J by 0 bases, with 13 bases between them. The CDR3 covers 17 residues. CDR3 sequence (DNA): TGTGCCAGCAGCGCCCGTACAGGGAACTCTGGGGCCAACGTCCTGACTTTC. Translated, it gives CASSARTGNSGANVLTF.